Here is one T cell receptor (beta chain) with its context. Antigen specificity is unknown. Building the TCR beta libraries relied on iRepertoire HTBI primers, and CDR3 regions underwent Arm-PCR. TCRdb reprocessed the multiplex PCR reads with MiXCR, giving one entry per CDR3 protein. Here the sample spans fewer than 650,000 distinct CDR3 sequences, 16% being singletons. The time point: newly diagnosed GD, antithyroid drugs for less than 3 months. The TCR library was made from RNA extracted from PBMCs. This sample is drawn from a study of regulatory T cells in long-lasting Graves disease. Trimming removed 10 bases from V and 4 bases from J, with 17 bases in between. The CDR3 loop spans 14 amino acids. Germline CDR1 is LNHDA and CDR2 is SQIVND (reference sequence). Whole-study results and caveats: A greater number of public clonotypes (over 2,500) was shared by persistent patients than by new patients (approximately 880).

In addition, the sample was reused for a study of T cells in Graves' hyperthyroidism and ophthalmopathy. This second report adds: Blood also contained most expanded thyroid clonotypes above 0.001.

Sequencing was performed on peripheral blood mononuclear cells (PBMCs), taken at new diagnosis, from a patient treated with antithyroid drugs. The clonotype originates from a woman in her twenties or thirties with Graves disease. The chain combines TRBV19 with TRBJ1-5, with D tentatively TRBD1 (6 bases). The CDR3 reads CATSPGHLNQPQHF. The CDR3 DNA reads TGTGCCACTAGCCCGGGACACCTGAATCAGCCCCAGCATTTT.